This T cell receptor beta chain was sequenced during a study of regulatory T cells in long-lasting Graves disease. Indicated time point: persistent/refractory GD, antithyroid drugs over 5 years with positive TRAb. Extracted RNA from PBMCs served as the source of the TCR library. American Thyroid Association guidelines were used to diagnose Graves' disease. Arm-PCR of CDR3 regions with iRepertoire HTBI primers generated TCR beta libraries. From the multiplex PCR reads, TCRdb called clonotypes with MiXCR, one entry per CDR3 protein. The top ten hold 7.8% of the sample, which has about 470,000 distinct CDR3 sequences, more than 20% seen once. This CDR3 contains 14 residues. With V trimmed by 6 bases and J by 2 bases, 3 bases remained unmatched. CDR1 and CDR2 (germline): SNHLY, FYNNEI. This clonotype has a count of ten or more.

This clonotype originated in a female donor with Graves disease. V gene TRBV2 combines with J gene TRBJ2-7; 11 bases are shared with TRBD2. Sequenced here: peripheral blood mononuclear cells (PBMCs), sampled when the disease was refractory, from a patient treated with antithyroid drugs. CDR3 in DNA: TGTGCCAGCAGCCCTAGCGGGAGGCCCTACGAGCAGTACTTC. It codes for CASSPSGRPYEQYF.